These T cell receptor beta chains were read from a single sample in a study of cytomegalovirus exposure and HLA in healthy donors. TCRdb's copy holds only in-frame clones and misses some; the assay was immunoSEQ multiplex PCR. Found here are about 250,000 clones, roughly nine tenths of them singletons; the top ten hold approximately 12%. Input material: PBMCs. The receptors originated from a man aged 18 to 29 in good health and CMV-seropositive. Each CDR3 is given with its conserved first and last residue. D genes are given only for firm matches. Where a row states a size, it is once, few, many or the class of an expanded clone; other rows omit it.

D,J,V,size,length,DNA,CDR3
NA,TRBJ1-1,TRBV30,few,15,TGTGCCTGGACGCCGGGCCGGTCCATGAACACTGAAGCTTTCTTT,CAWTPGRSMNTEAFF
NA,TRBJ1-1,TRBV7-3,once,13,TGTGCCAGCAGCTTAAGTTCTGGGACTGAAGCTTTCTTT,CASSLSSGTEAFF
TRBD2,TRBJ2-1,TRBV4-1,NA,16,TGCGCCAGCAGCCACCCAAAGCTGGGACTAGTCAATGAGCAGTTCTTC,CASSHPKLGLVNEQFF
TRBD1,TRBJ2-7,TRBV5-4,NA,13,TGTGCCAGCAGCCAACAGGGGTCCTACGAGCAGTACTTC,CASSQQGSYEQYF
NA,TRBJ1-4,TRBV29-1,NA,14,TGCAGCGTTTCGGTCCGAGGCGGTTTTGAAAAACTGTTTTTT,CSVSVRGGFEKLFF
NA,TRBJ2-5,TRBV4-1,once,16,TGCGCCAGCAGCCAAGATAGGGCAGGGCTGGGGGAGACCCAGTACTTC,CASSQDRAGLGETQYF
NA,TRBJ1-1,TRBV18,NA,13,TGTGCCAGCTCACCTAGCCGGGGTCATGAAGCTTTCTTT,CASSPSRGHEAFF
NA,TRBJ1-4,TRBV27,NA,15,TGTGCCAGCAGTTTGTCACAGGGTTCGGGCGAAAAACTGTTTTTT,CASSLSQGSGEKLFF
TRBD1,TRBJ2-7,TRBV10-2,NA,15,TGCGCCAGCAGTGAGATTTGGACAGGGAAAAACGAGCAGTACTTC,CASSEIWTGKNEQYF
NA,TRBJ2-1,TRBV5-1,NA,15,TGCGCCAGCAGCTCCCGGAGAAGCTCCTACAATGAGCAGTTCTTC,CASSSRRSSYNEQFF
NA,TRBJ2-5,TRBV9,NA,14,TGTGCCAGCAGCGTAGTGGCGGCTGATCGGACCCAGTACTTC,CASSVVAADRTQYF
NA,TRBJ2-7,TRBV2,NA,15,TGTGCCAGCAGTCCTTACGGGACCATATCCTACGAGCAGTACTTC,CASSPYGTISYEQYF
NA,TRBJ1-2,TRBV28,NA,16,TGTGCCAGCAGTGACCGATCCGGGACACTTAACTATGGCTACACCTTC,CASSDRSGTLNYGYTF
NA,TRBJ1-2,TRBV28,NA,14,TGTGCCAGCAGTCCCCCGACGGTGGCGAGAGAGTACACCTTC,CASSPPTVAREYTF
NA,TRBJ2-2,TRBV6-6,few,16,TGTGCCAGCAGACTAGGGTGGGCTTCGAACACCGGGGAGCTGTTTTTT,CASRLGWASNTGELFF
NA,TRBJ2-7,TRBV28,NA,14,TGTGCCAGCAGTCAGTCAGGGGACTCCTACGAGCAGTACTTC,CASSQSGDSYEQYF
TRBD2,TRBJ2-5,TRBV5-4,NA,14,TGTGCCAGCAGCATAAAACTAGCGGCGGAGACCCAGTACTTC,CASSIKLAAETQYF
NA,TRBJ2-2,TRBV7-8,few,16,TGTGCCAGCAGCTTAGTACAGTCAATCAGCACCGGGGAGCTGTTTTTT,CASSLVQSISTGELFF
NA,TRBJ1-1,TRBV6-4,NA,16,TGTGCCAGCAGTGATTGGGCCGCAGGGGTTGAAACTGAAGCTTTCTTT,CASSDWAAGVETEAFF
TRBD1,TRBJ2-1,TRBV2,NA,17,TGTGCCAGCGTTTCGGTACAGGGGAATATCGTTCACAATGAGCAGTTCTTC,CASVSVQGNIVHNEQFF
NA,TRBJ2-7,TRBV10-3,NA,16,TGTGCCATCAGAGATCCGCAGAAGGACATTTCCTACGAGCAGTACTTC,CAIRDPQKDISYEQYF
NA,TRBJ2-4,TRBV15,NA,15,TGTGCCACCAGCAGAGATCGAGGTGTCCAAAACATTCAGTACTTC,CATSRDRGVQNIQYF
NA,TRBJ1-1,TRBV4-1,once,17,TGCGCCAGCAGTCCCTCCAAGTGGGCAGAACCGAACACTGAAGCTTTCTTT,CASSPSKWAEPNTEAFF
NA,TRBJ1-5,TRBV30,few,13,TGTGCCTGGAGTCTAGGTATCAACCAGCCCCAGCATTTT,CAWSLGINQPQHF
NA,TRBJ2-7,TRBV2,few,12,TGTGCCAGCTCAGGACAATCCTACGAGCAGTACTTC,CASSGQSYEQYF
NA,TRBJ2-2,TRBV7-3,NA,13,TGTGCCAGCAGCTCGCATAGCCCCGGGGAGCTGTTTTTT,CASSSHSPGELFF
NA,TRBJ2-3,TRBV6-4,NA,16,TGTGCCAGCAGTGACTCGACCGGGGACAGCACAGATACGCAGTATTTT,CASSDSTGDSTDTQYF
NA,TRBJ1-4,TRBV14,NA,14,TGTGCCAGCAGCCACATGGCGGGGATGGAAAAACTGTTTTTT,CASSHMAGMEKLFF
TRBD2,TRBJ2-2,TRBV7-3,few,15,TGTGCCAGCAGCACTAGCGGGAGAGGTACCGGGGAGCTGTTTTTT,CASSTSGRGTGELFF
NA,TRBJ1-1,TRBV29-1,NA,12,TGCAGCGTTATCACCTTGAACACTGAAGCTTTCTTT,CSVITLNTEAFF
NA,TRBJ2-7,TRBV21-1,NA,12,TGTGCCAGCAGCAAAGAAATCTACGAGCAGTACTTC,CASSKEIYEQYF
TRBD2,TRBJ2-7,TRBV4-2,NA,19,TGTGCCAGCAGTCTCAACACCGGGACTAGCGGGAGTTGGGTCGCCGAGCAGTACTTC,CASSLNTGTSGSWVAEQYF
TRBD1,TRBJ1-2,TRBV19,few,11,TGTGCCAGCGCCGGGACAGATGGCTACACCTTC,CASAGTDGYTF
NA,TRBJ2-7,TRBV7-9,NA,13,TGTGCCAGCAGCTCGGGATCGAAATACGAGCAGTACTTC,CASSSGSKYEQYF
TRBD2,TRBJ2-3,TRBV27,NA,14,TGTGCCAGCAGGCGGGGGTCTAGCACAGATACGCAGTATTTT,CASRRGSSTDTQYF
NA,TRBJ2-1,TRBV7-2,NA,16,TGTGCCAGCAGCCGGGGGTCGGCGGTAGACTACAATGAGCAGTTCTTC,CASSRGSAVDYNEQFF
TRBD2,TRBJ2-7,TRBV11-2,once,17,TGTGCCAGCAGCTTAGTTGTAGCTAGCGGGAGTTCCTACGAGCAGTACTTC,CASSLVVASGSSYEQYF
NA,TRBJ1-4,TRBV11-2,NA,11,TGTGCCAGCAGCACGTCCTTAAAACTGTTTTTT,CASSTSLKLFF
NA,TRBJ2-1,TRBV5-1,NA,17,TGCGCCAGCAGCTTGGCGCTGGCTAGGGGGACCTACAATGAGCAGTTCTTC,CASSLALARGTYNEQFF
NA,TRBJ1-2,TRBV27,once,15,TGTGCCAGCAGTGCTCGGGCGCTTGGGTTGTATGGCTACACCTTC,CASSARALGLYGYTF
NA,TRBJ2-1,TRBV10-3,NA,13,TGTGCCATCAGTGAAGGGGGTGGCGATGAGCAGTTCTTC,CAISEGGGDEQFF
TRBD1,TRBJ1-1,TRBV29-1,NA,13,TGCAGCGTTGGGACAGGGGGTGCCCCTGAAGCTTTCTTT,CSVGTGGAPEAFF